Following are 21 T cell receptor beta chains from one sample sequenced in a study of memory CD4+ T cells and cytomegalovirus serostatus. The sort gate was single viable CD3+CD4+CD8-CD45RO+ cells for memory CD4+ T cells. Repertoires were generated with immunoSEQ multiplex PCR, while TCRdb's copy carries only in-frame clones and drops some. The sample lists 40,000 to 55,000 clones, approximately 83% occurring once. Sequencing used memory CD4+ T cells from blood. These receptors were obtained from an adult in good health and CMV-seronegative.

This sequence joins TRBV7-2 and TRBJ2-7; TRBD1 or TRBD2 may be the D gene (5 bases each). Germline V gene sequence: CDR1 SGHTA, CDR2 FQGNSA. V dropped 3 bases and J dropped 6 bases, with 24 bases sitting between them. The CDR3 sequence is 17 residues long. The CDR3 reads CASSLGLGWGKSGEQYF. The CDR3 DNA is TGTGCCAGCAGCTTGGGCCTCGGATGGGGGAAGTCGGGCGAGCAGTACTTC.

J is TRBJ1-2 and V is TRBV29-1; D may be TRBD1 (5 bases). Trimming cost V 7 bases and J 0 bases, with 18 bases left between them. The CDR3 runs to 15 residues. The germline V gene encodes CDR1 SQVTM and CDR2 ANQGSEA. CDR3 DNA: TGCAGCGCCCAGATACCTCTGACAGCTAACTATGGCTACACCTTC. Residues: CSAQIPLTANYGYTF.

As concerns this clone: An end of the junction differs from the germline gene, which may be a read error. V and J are TRBV10-1 and TRBJ2-3; 10 bases match TRBD1. Germline-derived CDR1 and CDR2 are WNHNN and SYGVQD (reference sequence). CDR3 size: 15 residues. The CDR3 is CASSQSRDRGDTQYF. The CDR3 DNA follows: TGCGCCAGCAGTCAGTCCCGGGACAGGGGAGATACGCAGTATTTT.

The gene calls are TRBV7-2 and TRBJ1-1; D unresolved. CDR3 length: 13 residues. Germline lookup yields CDR1 SGHTA and CDR2 FQGNSA. Trimming stripped 5 bases from V and 0 bases from J, with 7 bases between. CDR3 in DNA: TGTGCCAGCAGCCCAGGACTGAACACTGAAGCTTTCTTT. Translating it yields CASSPGLNTEAFF.

The chain is built from TRBV9 and TRBJ2-3; D call uncertain. Trimming removed 0 bases from V and 0 bases from J, with 11 bases in between. CDR3 length: 16 amino acids. Germline V gives CDR1 SGDLS, CDR2 YYNGEE. In nucleotides, the CDR3 is TGTGCCAGCAGCGTAGATTATGGTCGAAGCACAGATACGCAGTATTTT. Protein: CASSVDYGRSTDTQYF.

This clone was picked up a small number of times. CDR3 bases: TGTGCCAGCTCACCAGGGGGCGGTTATAATTCACCCCTCCACTTT. Translating it yields CASSPGGGYNSPLHF. This chain uses TRBV18 with TRBJ1-6; weak D call: TRBD1 (6 bases). In germline, CDR1 is KGHSH, CDR2 LQKENI. The germline V and J ends were trimmed by 2 bases and 4 bases, with 9 bases remaining between them. The CDR3 loop spans 15 amino acids.

The rearrangement links TRBV18 to TRBJ1-2; D perhaps matches TRBD1 (5 bases). CDR1 and CDR2 (germline): KGHSH, LQKENI. V lost 3 bases to trimming and J lost 1 base, with 12 bases between them. The CDR3 loop spans 15 amino acids. The DNA of the CDR3 is TGTGCCAGCTCACCCAGGGATCCCCTTAACTATGGCTACACCTTC. The encoded protein is CASSPRDPLNYGYTF. The variable domain in full, with the rest retrieved from reference TRBV18 and TRBJ1-2, is NAGVMQNPRHLVRRRGQEARLRCSPMKGHSHVYWYRQLPEEGLKFMVYLQKENIIDESGMPKERFSAEFPKEGPSILRIQQVVRGDSAAYFCASSPRDPLNYGYTFGSGTRLTVV.

This clone occurred a few times. The chain joins TRBV9 to TRBJ1-2; D not certain. The CDR3 loop spans 15 amino acids. Germline V gene data show CDR1 as SGDLS and CDR2 as YYNGEE. V gave up 1 base and J gave up 4 bases, with 14 bases separating them. Here the CDR3 DNA reads TGTGCCAGCAGCGTATCCATGGTCTCGGGCTATGGCTACACCTTC. Translating gives CASSVSMVSGYGYTF.

The chain recombines TRBV4-3 with TRBJ2-3; D may match TRBD1 or TRBD2 (5 bases each). The germline V and J ends were trimmed by 0 bases and 6 bases, with 13 bases remaining between them. The germline V gene encodes CDR1 LGHNA and CDR2 YSLEER. This CDR3 has 15 residues. The CDR3 loop is CASSQEGPPGDTQYF. DNA of the CDR3: TGCGCCAGCAGCCAAGAGGGACCGCCTGGCGATACGCAGTATTTT.

This clone was observed a handful of times. The chain combines TRBV28 with TRBJ1-1; 8 positions match TRBD1. This CDR3 region has 15 residues. Germline V lookup: CDR1 MDHEN, CDR2 SYDVKM. The V gene end was trimmed by 5 bases and the J gene end by 6 bases; junction bases not matched to a gene: 11. Here the CDR3 DNA reads TGTGCCAGCAGTCTACAGGGGGGGAAGAAGCCTGAAGCTTTCTTT. Amino acids: CASSLQGGKKPEAFF.

The rearrangement uses TRBV5-1 and TRBJ1-5; no clear D gene. Germline CDR1 and CDR2: SGHRS and YFSETQ. This CDR3 comprises 14 residues. V was pared by 0 bases and J by 15 bases, with 19 bases between. The CDR3 DNA sequence: TGCGCCAGCAGCTTGGGGCAGGTTGAAACCCCGCCGCATTTT. It is translated as CASSLGQVETPPHF.

V and J are TRBV2 and TRBJ2-3; D assignment may be TRBD1 or TRBD2 (5 bases each). The V and J ends lost 9 bases and 3 bases respectively, with 13 bases between them. There are 13 residues in the CDR3. Germline CDR1 and CDR2: SNHLY and FYNNEI. The CDR3 reads CASNGGGTDTQYF. CDR3 in DNA: TGTGCCAGTAATGGGGGTGGGACAGATACGCAGTATTTT.

The chain couples TRBV19 to TRBJ1-5, with TRBD1 as a possible D gene (6 bases). The CDR3 has 14 amino acids. The germline CDR1 and CDR2 sequences are LNHDA and SQIVND (reference sequence). The V end was cut by 5 bases, the J end by 8 bases, with 16 bases between. The CDR3 DNA reads TGTGCCAGTAGTTCTCCGGACAGCCTCAAGCCCCAGCATTTT. It is translated as CASSSPDSLKPQHF.

This clone was observed a few times. CDR3 sequence reads: CASSQGQVYEQYF. In DNA form, the CDR3 reads TGTGCCAGCAGCCAGGGACAGGTGTACGAGCAGTACTTC. The gene calls are TRBV7-9 and TRBJ2-7; 8 positions agree with TRBD1. The CDR3 consists of 13 residues. The junction had 4 bases not matched to a gene; V was cut back by 5 bases and J by 4 bases. Germline V CDR1 and CDR2: SEHNR, FQNEAQ (reference sequence).

The chain recombines TRBV27 with TRBJ1-1, with a possible D match to TRBD1 (5 bases). The CDR3 loop spans 15 amino acids. Germline assignment: CDR1 MNHEY and CDR2 SMNVEV (reference sequence). Trimming took off 5 bases at V and 4 bases at J, with 17 bases between the two ends. The CDR3 DNA reads TGTGCCAGCAGTGCCACGGGACTTGCGGGCACTGAAGCTTTCTTT. Encoded protein: CASSATGLAGTEAFF.

The rearrangement joins TRBV5-6 to TRBJ2-1; no firm D call. Germline CDR1 and CDR2: SGHDT and YYEEEE. Trimming shortened V by 2 bases and J by 0 bases, and 0 bases separated the two germline ends. The CDR3 covers 12 residues. CDR3 coding DNA: TGTGCCAGCAGCTTCTCCTACAATGAGCAGTTCTTC. Translating it yields CASSFSYNEQFF.

This clone was seen once. CDR3 DNA: TGTGCCACCACCCCCGGCCAGGGGTTGGACAATGAGCAGTTCTTC. This translates into CATTPGQGLDNEQFF. The chain recombines TRBV15 with TRBJ2-1, with a weak D call TRBD1 (6 bases). The CDR3 is 15 amino acids. V dropped 7 bases and J dropped 5 bases, with 18 bases sitting between them. Germline CDR1 LNHNV, CDR2 YYDKDF (reference sequence).

This chain joins TRBV28 and TRBJ1-2, with 8 bases matching TRBD1. Germline V gives CDR1 MDHEN, CDR2 SYDVKM. V lost 6 bases and J lost 4; bases outside the gene matches: 10. The CDR3 runs 15 residues. The CDR3 bases are TGTGCCAGCAGACCCTCGACAGGGGCCGGCTATGGCTACACCTTC. It is translated as CASRPSTGAGYGYTF.

The rearrangement uses TRBV11-2 and TRBJ1-1; D ambiguous. Germline CDR1 reads SGHAT; CDR2 reads FQNNGV. Between the trimmed V and J ends, which lost 7 bases and 3 bases, there was a span of 21 bases. This CDR3 region has 16 residues. For the CDR3, the DNA is TGTGCCAGCACCAAGGATGTTGTAGGTTCCTACACTGAAGCTTTCTTT. Amino acids: CASTKDVVGSYTEAFF.

This clone was counted once. The chain links TRBV7-9 to TRBJ2-5; TRBD2 aligns across 14 bases. CDR1 is SEHNR and CDR2 is FQNEAQ in the germline V gene (reference sequence). The CDR3 has 16 residues. V gave up 5 bases and J gave up 5 bases; unmatched junction bases: 7. DNA for the CDR3: TGTGCCAGCAGCCCAGGACTAGCGGGGGGCGCGGAGACCCAGTACTTC. It specifies CASSPGLAGGAETQYF.

V usage is TRBV6-1 and J usage is TRBJ1-4, with a tentative D call TRBD1 (5 bases). V shed 2 bases and J shed 6 bases, with 16 bases lying between them. Germline V CDR1 and CDR2: MNHNS, SASEGT. This CDR3 is built from 16 residues. Here the CDR3 reads CASSEFKPLGDEKLFF. CDR3 sequence (DNA): TGTGCCAGCAGTGAATTCAAACCCCTGGGGGATGAAAAACTGTTTTTT.